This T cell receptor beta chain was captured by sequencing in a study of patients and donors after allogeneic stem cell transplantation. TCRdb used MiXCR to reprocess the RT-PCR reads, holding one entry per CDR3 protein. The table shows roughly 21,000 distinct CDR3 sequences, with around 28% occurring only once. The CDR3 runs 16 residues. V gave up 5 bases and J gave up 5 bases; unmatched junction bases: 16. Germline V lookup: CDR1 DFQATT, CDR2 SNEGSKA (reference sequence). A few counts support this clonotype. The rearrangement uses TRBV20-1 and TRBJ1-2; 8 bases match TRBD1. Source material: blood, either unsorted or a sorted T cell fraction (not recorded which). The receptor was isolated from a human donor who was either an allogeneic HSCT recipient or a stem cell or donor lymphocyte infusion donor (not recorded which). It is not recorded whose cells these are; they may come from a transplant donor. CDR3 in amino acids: CSAFLGDRIRSYGYTF. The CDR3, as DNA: TGCAGTGCTTTCCTGGGGGACAGGATTAGAAGTTATGGCTACACCTTC.